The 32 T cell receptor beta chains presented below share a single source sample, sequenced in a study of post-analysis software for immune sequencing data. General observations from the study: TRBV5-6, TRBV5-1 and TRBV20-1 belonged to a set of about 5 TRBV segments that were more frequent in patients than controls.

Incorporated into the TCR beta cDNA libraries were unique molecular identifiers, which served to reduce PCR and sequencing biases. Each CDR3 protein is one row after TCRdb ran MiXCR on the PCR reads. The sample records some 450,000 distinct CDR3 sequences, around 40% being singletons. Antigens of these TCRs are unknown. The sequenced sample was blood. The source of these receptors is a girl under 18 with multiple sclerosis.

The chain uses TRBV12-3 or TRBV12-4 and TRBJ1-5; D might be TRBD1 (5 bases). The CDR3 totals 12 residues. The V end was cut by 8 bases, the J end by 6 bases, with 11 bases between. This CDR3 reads CASGGLAQPQHF. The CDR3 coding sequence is TGTGCCAGCGGGGGTTTGGCTCAGCCCCAGCATTTT.

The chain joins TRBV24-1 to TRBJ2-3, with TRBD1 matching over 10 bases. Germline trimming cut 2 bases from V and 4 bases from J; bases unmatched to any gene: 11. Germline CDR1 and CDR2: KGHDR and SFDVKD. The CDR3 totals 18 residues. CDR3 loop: CATSDSKYDRGPSDTQYF. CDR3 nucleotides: TGTGCCACCAGTGATTCGAAATATGACAGGGGGCCTTCAGATACGCAGTATTTT.

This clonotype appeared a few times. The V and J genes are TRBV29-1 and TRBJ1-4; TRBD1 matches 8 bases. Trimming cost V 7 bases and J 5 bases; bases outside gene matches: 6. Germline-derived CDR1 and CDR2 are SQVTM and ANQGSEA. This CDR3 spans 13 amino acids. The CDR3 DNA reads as TGCAGCGCGGCAACAGGGGGGAATGAAAAACTGTTTTTT. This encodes CSAATGGNEKLFF.

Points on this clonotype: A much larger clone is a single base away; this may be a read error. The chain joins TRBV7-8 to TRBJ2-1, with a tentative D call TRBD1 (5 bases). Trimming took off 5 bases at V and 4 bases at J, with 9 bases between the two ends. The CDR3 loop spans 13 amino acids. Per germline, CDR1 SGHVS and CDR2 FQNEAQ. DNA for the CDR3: TGTGCCAGCAGCCCGACAGAGTACAATGAGCAGTTCTTC. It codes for CASSPTEYNEQFF.

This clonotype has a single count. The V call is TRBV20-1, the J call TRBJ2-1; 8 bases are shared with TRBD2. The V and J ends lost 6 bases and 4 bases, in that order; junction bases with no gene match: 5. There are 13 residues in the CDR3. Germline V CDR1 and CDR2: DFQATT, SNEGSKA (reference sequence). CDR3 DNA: TGCAGTGCCTTAGCGGGATGGTACAATGAGCAGTTCTTC. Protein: CSALAGWYNEQFF.

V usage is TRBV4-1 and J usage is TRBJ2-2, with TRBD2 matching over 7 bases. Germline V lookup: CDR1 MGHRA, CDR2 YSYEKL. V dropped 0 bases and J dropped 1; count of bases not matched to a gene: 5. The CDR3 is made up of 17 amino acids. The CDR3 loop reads CASSQDWLAENTGELFF. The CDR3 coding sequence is TGCGCCAGCAGCCAAGACTGGCTAGCGGAGAACACCGGGGAGCTGTTTTTT.

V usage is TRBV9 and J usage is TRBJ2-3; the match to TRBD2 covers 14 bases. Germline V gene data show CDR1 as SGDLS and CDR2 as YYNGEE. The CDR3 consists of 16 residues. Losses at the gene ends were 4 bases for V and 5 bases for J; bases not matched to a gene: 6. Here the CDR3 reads CASSRGLAGDGDTQYF. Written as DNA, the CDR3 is TGTGCCAGCAGCAGGGGACTAGCGGGAGATGGAGATACGCAGTATTTT.

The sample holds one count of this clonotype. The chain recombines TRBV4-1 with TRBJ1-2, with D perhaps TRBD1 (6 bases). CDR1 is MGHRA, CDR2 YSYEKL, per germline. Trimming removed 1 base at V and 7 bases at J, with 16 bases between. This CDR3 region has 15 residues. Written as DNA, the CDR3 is TGCGCCAGCAGCCAAGTAGGACAGACCCTCTCTGGCTACACCTTC. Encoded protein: CASSQVGQTLSGYTF.

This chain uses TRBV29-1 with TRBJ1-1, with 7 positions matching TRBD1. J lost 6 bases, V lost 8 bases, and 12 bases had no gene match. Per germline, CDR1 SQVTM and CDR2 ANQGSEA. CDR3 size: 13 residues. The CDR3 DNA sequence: TGCAGCACCGGTAGAGGGGGCTCTGCTGAAGCTTTCTTT. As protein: CSTGRGGSAEAFF.

The CDR3: CASRTSGTSGRKDETQYF. DNA for the CDR3: TGTGCCAGCAGAACCTCCGGGACTAGCGGGAGGAAGGATGAGACCCAGTACTTC. The chain links TRBV7-9 to TRBJ2-5; TRBD2 agrees at 15 bases. This CDR3 contains 18 residues. Germline V lookup: CDR1 SEHNR, CDR2 FQNEAQ (reference sequence). Trimming took 6 bases from V and 5 from J; bases not matched to a gene: 13.

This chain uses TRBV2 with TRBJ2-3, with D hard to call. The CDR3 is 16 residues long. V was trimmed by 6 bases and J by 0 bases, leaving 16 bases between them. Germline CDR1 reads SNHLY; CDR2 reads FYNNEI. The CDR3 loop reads CASRLLRTSSTDTQYF. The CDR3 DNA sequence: TGTGCCAGCAGACTACTCAGAACCTCTAGCACAGATACGCAGTATTTT.

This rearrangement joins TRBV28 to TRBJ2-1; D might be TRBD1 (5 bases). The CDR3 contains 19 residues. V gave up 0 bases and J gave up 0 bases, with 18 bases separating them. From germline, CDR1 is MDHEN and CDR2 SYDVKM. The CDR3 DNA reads TGTGCCAGCAGTTTATGGACAGATAAAGTCCCTAGCTCCTACAATGAGCAGTTCTTC. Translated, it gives CASSLWTDKVPSSYNEQFF.

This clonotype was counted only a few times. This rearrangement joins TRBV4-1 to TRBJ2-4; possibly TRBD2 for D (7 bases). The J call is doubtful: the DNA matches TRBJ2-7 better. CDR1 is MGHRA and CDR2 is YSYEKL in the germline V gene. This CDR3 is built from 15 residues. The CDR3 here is CASSQPRAGAHEQYF. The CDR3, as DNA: TGCGCCAGCAGCCAACCACGGGCGGGGGCCCACGAGCAGTACTTC.

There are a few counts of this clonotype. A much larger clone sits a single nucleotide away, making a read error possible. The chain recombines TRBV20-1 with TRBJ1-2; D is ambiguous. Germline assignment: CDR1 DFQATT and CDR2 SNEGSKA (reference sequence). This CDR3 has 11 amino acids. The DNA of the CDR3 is TGCAGTACTAGAGATCAGAATGGCTACACCTTC. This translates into CSTRDQNGYTF.

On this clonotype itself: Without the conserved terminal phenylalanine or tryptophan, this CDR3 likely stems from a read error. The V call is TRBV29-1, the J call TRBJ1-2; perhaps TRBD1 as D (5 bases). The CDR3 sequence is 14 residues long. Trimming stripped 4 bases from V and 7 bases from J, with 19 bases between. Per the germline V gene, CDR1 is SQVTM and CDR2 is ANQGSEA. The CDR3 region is CSVARTGPQSGYTS. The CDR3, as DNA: TGCAGCGTTGCGCGTACGGGACCACAGTCTGGCTACACCTCC.

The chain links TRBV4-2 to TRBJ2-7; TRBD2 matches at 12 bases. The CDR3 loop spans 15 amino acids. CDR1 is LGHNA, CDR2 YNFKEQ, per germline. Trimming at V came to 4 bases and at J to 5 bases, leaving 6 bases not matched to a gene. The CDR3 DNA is TGTGCCAGCAGCCGAGCTAGCGGGAGGGCCGACGAGCAGTACTTC. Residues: CASSRASGRADEQYF.

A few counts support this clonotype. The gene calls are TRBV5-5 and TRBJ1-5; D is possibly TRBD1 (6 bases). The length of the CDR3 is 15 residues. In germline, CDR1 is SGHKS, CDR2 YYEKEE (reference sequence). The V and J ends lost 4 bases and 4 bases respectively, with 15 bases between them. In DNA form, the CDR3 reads TGTGCCAGCAGCACCAGCCAGGGGAATAATCAGCCCCAGCATTTT. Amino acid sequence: CASSTSQGNNQPQHF.

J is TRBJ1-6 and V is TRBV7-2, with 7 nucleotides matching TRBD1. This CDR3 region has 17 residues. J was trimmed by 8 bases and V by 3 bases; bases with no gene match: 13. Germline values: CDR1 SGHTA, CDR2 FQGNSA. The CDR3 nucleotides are TGTGCCAGCAGCTTCGAGACAGGGTCGGTTTTTGATTCACCCCTCCACTTT. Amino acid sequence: CASSFETGSVFDSPLHF.

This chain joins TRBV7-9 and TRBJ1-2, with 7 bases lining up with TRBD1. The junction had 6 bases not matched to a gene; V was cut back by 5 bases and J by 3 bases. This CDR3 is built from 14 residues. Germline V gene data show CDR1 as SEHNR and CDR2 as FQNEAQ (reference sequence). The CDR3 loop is CASSVGQIYYGYTF. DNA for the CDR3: TGTGCCAGCAGCGTGGGACAGATATACTATGGCTACACCTTC.

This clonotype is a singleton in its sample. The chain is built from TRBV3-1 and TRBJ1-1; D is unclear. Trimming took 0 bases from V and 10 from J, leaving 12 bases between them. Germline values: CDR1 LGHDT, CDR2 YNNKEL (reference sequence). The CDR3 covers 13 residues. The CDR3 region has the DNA TGTGCCAGCAGCCAAGATACAAATGGTCGAGCTTTCTTT. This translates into CASSQDTNGRAFF.

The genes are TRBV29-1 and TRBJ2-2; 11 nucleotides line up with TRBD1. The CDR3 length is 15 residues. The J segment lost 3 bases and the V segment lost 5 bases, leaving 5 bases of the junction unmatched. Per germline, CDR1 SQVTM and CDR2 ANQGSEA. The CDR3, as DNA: TGCAGCGTTACACCGGGACAGGGGGACACCGGGGAGCTGTTTTTT. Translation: CSVTPGQGDTGELFF.

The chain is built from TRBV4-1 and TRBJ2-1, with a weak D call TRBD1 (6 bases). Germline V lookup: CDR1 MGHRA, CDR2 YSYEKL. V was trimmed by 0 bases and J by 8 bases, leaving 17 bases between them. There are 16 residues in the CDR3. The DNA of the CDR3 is TGCGCCAGCAGCCAAGAGGGGGCGGAGTCTGGGTATGAGCAGTTCTTC. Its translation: CASSQEGAESGYEQFF.

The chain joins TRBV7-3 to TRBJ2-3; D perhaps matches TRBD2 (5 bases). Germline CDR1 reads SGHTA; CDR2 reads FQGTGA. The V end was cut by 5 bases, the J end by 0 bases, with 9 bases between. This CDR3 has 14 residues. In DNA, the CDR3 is TGTGCCAGCAGCCCTAGCACCAGCACAGATACGCAGTATTTT. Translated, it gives CASSPSTSTDTQYF.

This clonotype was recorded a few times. CDR3 protein: CASSHGGWKPLTNYGYTF. The CDR3 DNA reads as TGCGCCAGCAGCCACGGAGGCTGGAAGCCCCTTACTAACTATGGCTACACCTTC. The chain links TRBV4-1 to TRBJ1-2, with D hard to call. Germline lookup yields CDR1 MGHRA and CDR2 YSYEKL. Trimming removed 3 bases at V and 0 bases at J, with 20 bases between. This CDR3 is 18 amino acids long.

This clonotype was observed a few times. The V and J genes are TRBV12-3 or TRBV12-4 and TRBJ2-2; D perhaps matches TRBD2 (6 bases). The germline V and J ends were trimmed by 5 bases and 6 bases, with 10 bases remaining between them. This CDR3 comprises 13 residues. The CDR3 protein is CASSVTRPGELFF. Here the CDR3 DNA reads TGTGCCAGCAGTGTGACTAGGCCCGGGGAGCTGTTTTTT.

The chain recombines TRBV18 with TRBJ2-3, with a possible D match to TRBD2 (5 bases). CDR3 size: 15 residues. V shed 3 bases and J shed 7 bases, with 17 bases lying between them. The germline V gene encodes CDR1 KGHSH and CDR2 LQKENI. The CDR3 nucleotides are TGTGCCAGCTCACCGGCGGCGGGCCTGCTGAATACGCAGTATTTT. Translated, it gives CASSPAAGLLNTQYF.

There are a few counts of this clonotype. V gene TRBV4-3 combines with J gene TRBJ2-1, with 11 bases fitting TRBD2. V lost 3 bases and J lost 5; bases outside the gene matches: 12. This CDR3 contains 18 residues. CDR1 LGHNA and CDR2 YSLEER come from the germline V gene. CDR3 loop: CASSQFVSGRAGDNEQFF. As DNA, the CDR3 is TGCGCCAGCAGCCAGTTTGTTAGCGGGAGGGCCGGGGACAATGAGCAGTTCTTC.

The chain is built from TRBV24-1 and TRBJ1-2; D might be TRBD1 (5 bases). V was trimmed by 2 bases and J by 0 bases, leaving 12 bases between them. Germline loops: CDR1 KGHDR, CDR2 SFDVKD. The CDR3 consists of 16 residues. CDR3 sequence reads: CATSDWGRKANYGYTF. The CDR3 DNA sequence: TGTGCCACCAGTGATTGGGGACGGAAAGCTAACTATGGCTACACCTTC.

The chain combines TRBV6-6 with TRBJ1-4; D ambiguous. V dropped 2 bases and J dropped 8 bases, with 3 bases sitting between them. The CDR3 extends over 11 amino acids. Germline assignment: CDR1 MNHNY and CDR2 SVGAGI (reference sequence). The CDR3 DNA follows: TGTGCCAGCAGTTACCCCGAAAAACTGTTTTTT. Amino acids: CASSYPEKLFF.

The CDR3 DNA is TGTGCCGCCGGGGGAAGTCGGGCGGGACAGTTCTATGAGCAGTTCTTC. It encodes CAAGGSRAGQFYEQFF. The V call is TRBV10-3, the J call TRBJ2-1; TRBD1 might be the D (7 bases). CDR3 size: 16 residues. The germline CDR1 and CDR2 sequences are ENHRY and SYGVKD. V dropped 11 bases and J dropped 8 bases, with 28 bases sitting between them.

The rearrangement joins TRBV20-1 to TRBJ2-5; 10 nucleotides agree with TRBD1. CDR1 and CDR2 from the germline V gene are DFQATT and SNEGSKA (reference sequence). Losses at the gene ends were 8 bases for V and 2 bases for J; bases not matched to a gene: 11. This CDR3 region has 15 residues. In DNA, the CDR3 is TGCAGTTACTACTCGGGACAGGGGTCGCAAGAGACCCAGTACTTC. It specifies CSYYSGQGSQETQYF.

The CDR3 sequence: CASSVGLGSYEQYF. The DNA of the CDR3 is TGTGCCAGCAGCGTAGGACTGGGCTCCTACGAGCAGTACTTC. The chain recombines TRBV9 with TRBJ2-7; D remains unclear. Trimming stripped 0 bases from V and 0 bases from J, with 7 bases between. This CDR3 contains 14 residues. Looked up from germline, CDR1 is SGDLS and CDR2 is YYNGEE. The complete variable domain, with remaining parts taken from reference TRBV9 and TRBJ2-7, reads DSGVTQTPKHLITATGQRVTLRCSPRSGDLSVYWYQQSLDQGLQFLIQYYNGEERAKGNILERFSAQQFPDLHSELNLSSLELGDSALYFCASSVGLGSYEQYFGPGTRLTVT.